What follows is one T cell receptor beta chain and its context. The data are from a study of shared clonotypes between healthy human individuals. CD45RO-negative cells were positively selected for CCR7, leaving out terminally differentiated effector memory CD45RA+ cells. All donors were healthy HIV-negative adults lacking recent acute infections or vaccinations. The CDR3 has 15 residues. The germline V gene encodes CDR1 SGHTA and CDR2 FQGNSA. With 4 bases clipped from V and 3 bases from J, the junction kept 9 bases outside the gene matches. Sequencing used immunoSEQ multiplex PCR; TCRdb keeps in-frame clones, though not all of them. The sample has approximately 840,000 clones; 96% are singletons.

This chain uses TRBV7-2 with TRBJ2-7, with 7 positions matching TRBD1. The sequence was obtained from a man younger than 45 in good health. Input material: naive CD8+ T cells sorted from blood. CDR3 nucleotides: TGTGCCAGCAGCTACACAGGGGCTTTAATCTACGAGCAGTACTTC. Protein sequence: CASSYTGALIYEQYF. Full variable domain (missing parts from reference TRBV7-2 and TRBJ2-7): GAGVSQSPSNKVTEKGKDVELRCDPISGHTALYWYRQSLGQGLEFLIYFQGNSAPDKSGLPSDRFSAERTGGSVSTLTIQRTQQEDSAVYLCASSYTGALIYEQYFGPGTRLTVT.